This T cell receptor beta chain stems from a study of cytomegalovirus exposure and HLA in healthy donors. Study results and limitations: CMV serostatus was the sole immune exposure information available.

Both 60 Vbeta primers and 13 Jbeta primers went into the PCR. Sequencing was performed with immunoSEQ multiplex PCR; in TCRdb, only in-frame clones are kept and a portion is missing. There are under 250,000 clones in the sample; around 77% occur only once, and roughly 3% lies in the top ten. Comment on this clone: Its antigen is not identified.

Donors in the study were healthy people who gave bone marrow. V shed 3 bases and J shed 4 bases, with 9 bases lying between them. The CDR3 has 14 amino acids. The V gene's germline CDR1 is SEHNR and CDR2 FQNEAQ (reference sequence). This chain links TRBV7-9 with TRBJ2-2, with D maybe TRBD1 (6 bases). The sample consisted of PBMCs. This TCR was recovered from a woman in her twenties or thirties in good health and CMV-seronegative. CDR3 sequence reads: CASSFTGTTGELFF. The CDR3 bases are TGTGCCAGCAGCTTCACAGGGACCACCGGGGAGCTGTTTTTT.